This T cell receptor (beta chain) was recorded in a study of control samples from healthy donors and cancer patients. Some clones are missing from TCRdb's copy, which holds only in-frame ones; the method was immunoSEQ multiplex PCR. Of about 160,000 clones listed, roughly 94% were seen once; the top ten hold around 8%. This CDR3 has 15 amino acids. Between the trimmed V and J ends, which lost 1 base and 4 bases, there was a span of 13 bases. Per the germline V gene, CDR1 is LGHNA and CDR2 is YNFKEQ. This clone was recorded a few times. The chain has TRBV4-2 and TRBJ1-2; D gene uncertain. Sequencing was performed on blood. The TCR sequence derives from a woman aged 35 to 49 in good health. CDR3 in DNA: TGTGCCAGCAGCCAAGCTTTCCGGGCCTCCTATGGCTACACCTTC. Protein product: CASSQAFRASYGYTF.